This TCR beta chain was captured in a study of siplizumab effects on memory and regulatory T cells. The germline V gene has CDR1 MNHNS and CDR2 SASEGT. CDR3 size: 15 residues. V was pared by 5 bases and J by 4 bases, with 18 bases between. TCRdb keeps only in-frame clones here, not all; method: immunoSEQ multiplex PCR. This sample has approximately 100,000 clones, with approximately 91% found just once. The sequence came from a human donor in good health. The gene calls are TRBV6-1 and TRBJ2-7; D is unresolved. Input material: non-Treg CD4+ T cells sorted from blood. The CDR3 nucleotides read TGTGCCAGCAGTCTTCGGACCCGCCTGAGGTACGAGCAGTACTTC. As protein: CASSLRTRLRYEQYF.